This T cell receptor (beta chain) was found in a study of neoadjuvant anti-PD-1 for oral cavity cancer (dated by TCRdb to about 2021). The study in broad terms: Before curative-intent surgical resection, most patients were given three to four biweekly doses of nivolumab at 3 mg/kg. Patients without progression received a fourth nivolumab dose around day 43 and underwent definitive surgical resection on days 50-56. Under RECIST 1.1, patients with complete response, partial response or stable disease were classed as responders, and patients with progression were classed as non-responders. The parent correlative cohort had 11 to 12 patients and a response rate of about 35%.

Study-level results and caveats: Higher pretreatment blood Treg/Th17 ratios correlated with higher pretreatment blood TCRbeta clonality and lower post-treatment tumor TCRbeta clonality. After neoadjuvant nivolumab, non-responders showed significantly higher T cell clonality (Gini index) in PBMCs than responders did. TCR analyses included only three patients per response group, and the authors called for larger cohorts for validation.

Note on this clone: The antigen it recognizes is unknown. No clone much larger than this one lies a single base away; base qualities are absent.

From the cysteine up to the phenylalanine, the CDR3 has a length of 20 residues. Solely the CDR3 DNA is kept, with 60 bases framed from the first base. Unmatched junction bases come to 21, with V trimmed by 5 bases and J by 1 base. CDR1 and CDR2 are drawn from the germline V gene: SGHRS, YFSETQ. PBMC libraries used mostly about 0.5 ug of input genomic DNA for deep sequencing, with six replicates per sample. The immunoSEQ hsTCRbeta kit was used to prepare TCRbeta libraries according to the manufacturer's instructions. The finished libraries were brought together in one pool at about 2.8 nM, which was then read using an Illumina NovaSeq 6000 S4 flow cell. The original methods were these. Raw data preprocessing and quality control were performed with the immunoSEQ Analyzer. The analysis was restricted to productive rearrangements, with each unique CDR3 amino acid sequence defining a clonotype. Repertoire clonality was estimated as the Gini-Simpson index, computed with the R package tcR. Student's t test was used to compare Gini indices, while Pearson correlation assessed associations with tumor size change. The table comes from immuneACCESS by way of TCRdb, which keeps in-frame sequences with V and J called. Part of the clones is missing from these tables; in studies checked, under half for an unresolved V gene and the rest for unknown reasons. Clone size and the V and J calls come from that table; the DNA yielded D and trimming. This sample holds 14,000 to 15,000 clones; 55% to 75% were observed only once. Roughly 2.9% of the sample comes from the top ten.

In the paper's terms, the time point label means: before neoadjuvant nivolumab. None of the patients had received prior systemic or radiation treatment, and all were newly diagnosed with stage II-IVA oral cavity squamous cell carcinoma. Everyone in the cohort had locally advanced, HPV-negative oral cavity squamous cell carcinoma. No culture maintenance or expansion was done, as the peripheral blood mononuclear cells went straight to analysis. Samples were obtained from a longitudinal correlative study of a single-arm phase II trial of neoadjuvant nivolumab in oral cavity squamous cell carcinoma. Genomic DNA-based TCRbeta sequencing was performed on subject-matched pre- and post-treatment PBMCs and tumors from three responders and three non-responders. Peripheral blood mononuclear cells were collected before nivolumab treatment and were collected again after treatment, at the time of surgery. Genomic DNA was isolated from PBMCs using the Maxwell RSC DNA from Cells kit.

Here the chain combines TRBV5-1 and TRBJ2-7; TRBD1 aligns with 10 central bases. This clonotype originated in a person between 35 and 79 years old with oral cavity squamous cell carcinoma. The sequenced sample was PBMCs, obtained before nivolumab (anti-PD-1) treatment. The CDR3 protein is CASRGLPFLSAGQGSYEQYF. Here is the DNA: TGCGCCAGCAGAGGTTTGCCGTTTTTGTCAGCGGGACAGGGGTCCTACGAGCAGTACTTC.